Listed below are T cell receptor beta chains from one sample, sequenced in a study of OX40 agonist ivuxolimab in advanced cancers. Produced via immunoSEQ multiplex PCR; TCRdb's table is partial and in-frame only. The data show some 50,000 clones, approximately 83% seen once. Sequences were derived from CD4+ or CD8+ T cells sorted from blood, sampled in a trial of the OX40 agonist ivuxolimab. The receptors stem from an adult with an advanced solid tumor such as melanoma, head and neck, liver or kidney cancer. Both conserved end residues are part of each CDR3. Each record gives: J gene, clone size, V gene, D gene, CDR3 DNA, CDR3 protein. The D gene is left open where the match is weak. Size is stated for part of the rows, as once, few or many counts, or as a class when the clone is expanded.

J gene: TRBJ2-1
clone size: .
V gene: TRBV29-1
D gene: .
CDR3 DNA: TGCAGCGTAACCACGCGGTCCTACAATGAGCAGTTCTTC
CDR3 protein: CSVTTRSYNEQFF

J gene: TRBJ2-1
clone size: .
V gene: TRBV5-1
D gene: .
CDR3 DNA: TGCGCCAGCAGCTTGGGGCAGGTCGTGGATGAGCAGTTCTTC
CDR3 protein: CASSLGQVVDEQFF

J gene: TRBJ1-3
clone size: .
V gene: TRBV6-5
D gene: .
CDR3 DNA: TGTGCCAGCACACCCGACAGGTACTCTGGAAACACCATATATTTT
CDR3 protein: CASTPDRYSGNTIYF

J gene: TRBJ2-7
clone size: .
V gene: TRBV2
D gene: TRBD1
CDR3 DNA: TGTGCCAGCAGACCGGGACAGGGAACCTACGAGCAGTACTTC
CDR3 protein: CASRPGQGTYEQYF

J gene: TRBJ1-5
clone size: .
V gene: TRBV6-5
D gene: .
CDR3 DNA: TGTGCCAGCAGCGGGGCGTTGGGCAATCAGCCCCAGCATTTT
CDR3 protein: CASSGALGNQPQHF

J gene: TRBJ1-1
clone size: .
V gene: TRBV28
D gene: .
CDR3 DNA: TGTGCCAGCAGTGTAGGACAAGTGGAAGCTTTCTTT
CDR3 protein: CASSVGQVEAFF

J gene: TRBJ2-1
clone size: .
V gene: TRBV27
D gene: TRBD2
CDR3 DNA: TGTGCCAGCAGTCCCTACGGACTAGCGGGAGGTAAGGTTGAGCAGTTCTTC
CDR3 protein: CASSPYGLAGGKVEQFF

J gene: TRBJ2-1
clone size: .
V gene: TRBV27
D gene: .
CDR3 DNA: TGTGCCAGCAGCCGAGGACAGATAAACAATGAGCAGTTCTTC
CDR3 protein: CASSRGQINNEQFF

J gene: TRBJ2-1
clone size: .
V gene: TRBV28
D gene: TRBD1
CDR3 DNA: TGTGCCAGCAGTTTCCTTGGGGGACAGAGTGAGCAGTTCTTC
CDR3 protein: CASSFLGGQSEQFF

J gene: TRBJ2-1
clone size: few
V gene: TRBV6-1
D gene: TRBD1
CDR3 DNA: TGTGCCAGCAGTGCCCCGGGACAGGGGGCCTCCTACAATGAGCAGTTCTTC
CDR3 protein: CASSAPGQGASYNEQFF

J gene: TRBJ2-1
clone size: .
V gene: TRBV30
D gene: TRBD2
CDR3 DNA: TGTGCCTGGAGTGGCGGGAGTAAGGGTTACAATGAGCAGTTCTTC
CDR3 protein: CAWSGGSKGYNEQFF

J gene: TRBJ1-4
clone size: .
V gene: TRBV2
D gene: .
CDR3 DNA: TGTGCCAGCAGAGTCCTCGGACAGACCCGCTCTGCTAATGAAAAACTGTTTTTT
CDR3 protein: CASRVLGQTRSANEKLFF

J gene: TRBJ1-2
clone size: .
V gene: TRBV28
D gene: .
CDR3 DNA: TGTGCCAGCAGTTTTCGATCCTATGGCTACACCTTC
CDR3 protein: CASSFRSYGYTF

J gene: TRBJ1-2
clone size: .
V gene: TRBV5-1
D gene: TRBD1
CDR3 DNA: TGCGCCAGCAGCTTGGTAGGATTGGAGGGGGCCCATGGCTACACCTTC
CDR3 protein: CASSLVGLEGAHGYTF

J gene: TRBJ2-7
clone size: .
V gene: TRBV19
D gene: .
CDR3 DNA: TGTGCCAGTAGTATAGGAACAGGCACCGGCTACGAGCAGTACTTC
CDR3 protein: CASSIGTGTGYEQYF

J gene: TRBJ1-1
clone size: .
V gene: TRBV7-2
D gene: TRBD1
CDR3 DNA: TGTGCCAGCAGCTCGTTCGGGACAGGGAAAAAGATGAACACTGAAGCTTTCTTT
CDR3 protein: CASSSFGTGKKMNTEAFF

J gene: TRBJ2-5
clone size: .
V gene: TRBV6-5
D gene: .
CDR3 DNA: TGTGCCAGCAGTTACTCGAAAAGTTTCCAAGAGACCCAGTACTTC
CDR3 protein: CASSYSKSFQETQYF

J gene: TRBJ1-1
clone size: few
V gene: TRBV6-1
D gene: .
CDR3 DNA: TGTGCCAGCAGGATAAAAGAGGTTGGGGCCACTGAAGCTTTCTTT
CDR3 protein: CASRIKEVGATEAFF

J gene: TRBJ2-1
clone size: .
V gene: TRBV18
D gene: TRBD2
CDR3 DNA: TGTGCCAGCTCACCGCCCCTAGCGGGAAAGAATGAGCAGTTCTTC
CDR3 protein: CASSPPLAGKNEQFF

J gene: TRBJ1-4
clone size: .
V gene: TRBV18
D gene: .
CDR3 DNA: TGTGCCAGCTCACCTAGACAGACTAATGAAAAACTGTTTTTT
CDR3 protein: CASSPRQTNEKLFF

J gene: TRBJ1-4
clone size: once
V gene: TRBV11-2
D gene: .
CDR3 DNA: TGTGCCAGCAGCTCAGATAGACCGGGAAAACTGTTTTTT
CDR3 protein: CASSSDRPGKLFF

J gene: TRBJ2-7
clone size: .
V gene: TRBV11-3
D gene: .
CDR3 DNA: TGTGCCAGCAGCTTAGGACAGGACCACGAGCAGTACTTC
CDR3 protein: CASSLGQDHEQYF

J gene: TRBJ2-7
clone size: .
V gene: TRBV10-3
D gene: .
CDR3 DNA: TGTGCCATCAGTGAAGGAGGGACAGACTACGAGCAGTACTTC
CDR3 protein: CAISEGGTDYEQYF

J gene: TRBJ2-1
clone size: .
V gene: TRBV6-1
D gene: .
CDR3 DNA: TGTGCCAGCAGTGAAGGAAGGGGGGGCGTCGATGAGCAGTTCTTC
CDR3 protein: CASSEGRGGVDEQFF

J gene: TRBJ1-2
clone size: .
V gene: TRBV6-5
D gene: .
CDR3 DNA: TGTGCCAGCAGCCCGAACCGTAACTATGGCTACACCTTC
CDR3 protein: CASSPNRNYGYTF

J gene: TRBJ2-2
clone size: .
V gene: TRBV11-2
D gene: TRBD1
CDR3 DNA: TGTGCCAGCAGTCGGCAGGGGGCCACCGGGGAGCTGTTTTTT
CDR3 protein: CASSRQGATGELFF

J gene: TRBJ2-6
clone size: .
V gene: TRBV28
D gene: TRBD1
CDR3 DNA: TGTGCCAGCAGTACATGGGACAGTGCCTCTGGGGCCAACGTCCTGACTTTC
CDR3 protein: CASSTWDSASGANVLTF

J gene: TRBJ2-5
clone size: .
V gene: TRBV7-4
D gene: .
CDR3 DNA: TGTGCCAGCAGCTTAGTACGGCGGGTAGAGGAGACCCAGTACTTC
CDR3 protein: CASSLVRRVEETQYF

J gene: TRBJ2-3
clone size: .
V gene: TRBV5-1
D gene: TRBD1
CDR3 DNA: TGCGCCAGCAGCCCGCGCCGGACAGGACATACGCAGTATTTT
CDR3 protein: CASSPRRTGHTQYF

J gene: TRBJ2-1
clone size: .
V gene: TRBV5-4
D gene: .
CDR3 DNA: TGTGCCAGCAGCTTGGCGTTTGGACTTACCGGCAATGAGCAGTTCTTC
CDR3 protein: CASSLAFGLTGNEQFF

J gene: TRBJ1-6
clone size: .
V gene: TRBV6-6
D gene: .
CDR3 DNA: TGTGCCAGCAGTTACGGGGCCAGGTCACCCCTCCACTTT
CDR3 protein: CASSYGARSPLHF

J gene: TRBJ2-7
clone size: .
V gene: TRBV19
D gene: .
CDR3 DNA: TGTGCCAGTAGTATAGAGGTGGGATACGAGCAGTACTTC
CDR3 protein: CASSIEVGYEQYF

J gene: TRBJ2-5
clone size: .
V gene: TRBV10-3
D gene: TRBD2
CDR3 DNA: TGTGCCATCAGTGAGTCGGGACTAGCCGGGGAGACCCAGTACTTC
CDR3 protein: CAISESGLAGETQYF

J gene: TRBJ2-1
clone size: .
V gene: TRBV7-9
D gene: TRBD2
CDR3 DNA: TGTGCCAGCAGCTTGGGACTAGCGGGAGGGTGGTCCTACAATGAGCAGTTCTTC
CDR3 protein: CASSLGLAGGWSYNEQFF

J gene: TRBJ2-7
clone size: .
V gene: TRBV28
D gene: .
CDR3 DNA: TGTGCCAGCGCCGGCCGCCTGCTTTACGAGCAGTACTTC
CDR3 protein: CASAGRLLYEQYF

J gene: TRBJ1-5
clone size: .
V gene: TRBV6-1
D gene: .
CDR3 DNA: TGTGCCAGCAGTGCCGGCCTGTATAGCAATCAGCCCCAGCATTTT
CDR3 protein: CASSAGLYSNQPQHF

J gene: TRBJ1-1
clone size: .
V gene: TRBV2
D gene: .
CDR3 DNA: TGTGCCAGCAGTGTCCGCTTGAACACTGAAGCTTTCTTT
CDR3 protein: CASSVRLNTEAFF

J gene: TRBJ2-5
clone size: .
V gene: TRBV14
D gene: TRBD2
CDR3 DNA: TGTGCCAGCAGCCAAGTGGCGGGAGGAAGCGAGACCCAGTACTTC
CDR3 protein: CASSQVAGGSETQYF

J gene: TRBJ2-7
clone size: .
V gene: TRBV4-1
D gene: TRBD1
CDR3 DNA: TGCGCCAGCAGCCAAGTGGGACAGGGGGGCTACGAGCAGTACTTC
CDR3 protein: CASSQVGQGGYEQYF

J gene: TRBJ2-3
clone size: few
V gene: TRBV27
D gene: TRBD1
CDR3 DNA: TGTGCCAGCAGCCTTCGGACAGGACGCACAGATACGCAGTATTTT
CDR3 protein: CASSLRTGRTDTQYF

J gene: TRBJ1-3
clone size: .
V gene: TRBV6-1
D gene: .
CDR3 DNA: TGTGCCAGCAGTACGACAGTTTCATCTGGAAACACCATATATTTT
CDR3 protein: CASSTTVSSGNTIYF

J gene: TRBJ1-4
clone size: .
V gene: TRBV7-2
D gene: .
CDR3 DNA: TGTGCCAGCAGTTACCGGGCCCGGGCGGAAAAACTGTTTTTT
CDR3 protein: CASSYRARAEKLFF

J gene: TRBJ2-7
clone size: .
V gene: TRBV28
D gene: .
CDR3 DNA: TGTGCCAGCAGTCTCCCTAACGGAAAGGAGCAGTACTTC
CDR3 protein: CASSLPNGKEQYF

J gene: TRBJ1-1
clone size: .
V gene: TRBV19
D gene: .
CDR3 DNA: TGTGCCAGTAGTATCGGTAGGACTTCGGTACCTTTCTTT
CDR3 protein: CASSIGRTSVPFF

J gene: TRBJ2-2
clone size: .
V gene: TRBV11-2
D gene: .
CDR3 DNA: TGTGCCAGCAGCCCGGCCGGGGAGCTGTTTTTT
CDR3 protein: CASSPAGELFF

J gene: TRBJ1-5
clone size: .
V gene: TRBV14
D gene: .
CDR3 DNA: TGTGCCAGCGATATTCCCGGGGCCCCAAGGGCTTATAGCAATCAGCCCCAGCATTTT
CDR3 protein: CASDIPGAPRAYSNQPQHF

J gene: TRBJ2-3
clone size: .
V gene: TRBV6-5
D gene: TRBD2
CDR3 DNA: TGTGCCAGCGGGGTAGCGGGAGTGCCAGATACGCAGTATTTT
CDR3 protein: CASGVAGVPDTQYF

J gene: TRBJ1-5
clone size: once
V gene: TRBV6-1
D gene: .
CDR3 DNA: TGTGCCAGCACCCCCTTGGGGAGACAGAATCAGCCCCAGCATTTT
CDR3 protein: CASTPLGRQNQPQHF

J gene: TRBJ2-1
clone size: .
V gene: TRBV5-4
D gene: TRBD1
CDR3 DNA: TGTGCCAGCAGCTTGGGATTAGGGACAGGGGTCAATGAGCAGTTCTTC
CDR3 protein: CASSLGLGTGVNEQFF